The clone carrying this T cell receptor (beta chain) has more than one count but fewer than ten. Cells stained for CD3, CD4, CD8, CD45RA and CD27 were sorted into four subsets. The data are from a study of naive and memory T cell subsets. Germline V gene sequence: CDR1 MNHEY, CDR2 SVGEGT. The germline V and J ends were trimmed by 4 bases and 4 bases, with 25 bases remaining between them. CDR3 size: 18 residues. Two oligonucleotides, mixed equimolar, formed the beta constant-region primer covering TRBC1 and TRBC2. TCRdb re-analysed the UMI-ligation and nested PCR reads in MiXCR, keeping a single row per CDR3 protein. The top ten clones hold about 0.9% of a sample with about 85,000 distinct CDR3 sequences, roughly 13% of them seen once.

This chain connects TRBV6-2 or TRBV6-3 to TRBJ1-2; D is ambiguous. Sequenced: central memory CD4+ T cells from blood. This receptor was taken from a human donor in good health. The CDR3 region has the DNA TGTGCCAGCAGTTCCTCCGTGGGCACCCGGACGGGAAGCTATGGCTACACCTTC. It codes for CASSSSVGTRTGSYGYTF.